The 22 T cell receptor beta chains below come from one sample, sequenced in a study of T cell repertoires in cytomegalovirus infection. Their antigens are not known. TCRdb ran MiXCR on the reads and lists one entry per CDR3 protein. The sample comprises around 710,000 distinct CDR3 sequences, about 27% of which are singletons, and around 13% rests with the top ten. Here the sequenced sample was cultured CD8+ T cells from PBMCs, taken from culture after CMV antigen stimulation. Source of these receptors: a human donor in good health (CMV status not recorded). Some clones in this sample may be carry-over from other donors' samples.

The chain carries TRBV7-9 and TRBJ2-1, with D hard to call. The CDR3 sequence is 13 residues long. Trimming removed 10 bases at V and 0 bases at J, with 10 bases between. The V gene's germline CDR1 is SEHNR and CDR2 FQNEAQ (reference sequence). CDR3 in amino acids: CATSPPSYNEQFF. CDR3 coding DNA: TGTGCCACCTCCCCGCCCTCCTACAATGAGCAGTTCTTC.

This clonotype showed up many times. This rearrangement joins TRBV7-6 to TRBJ2-7, with unresolved D. CDR3 size: 13 residues. Germline CDR1 and CDR2: SGHVS and FNYEAQ. The V gene lost 1 base and the J gene lost 1 base, with 5 bases spanning the gap. CDR3 in amino acids: CASSLDGSYEQYF. CDR3 coding DNA: TGTGCCAGCAGCTTAGACGGTTCCTACGAGCAGTACTTC. Supplemented by reference TRBV7-6 and TRBJ2-7, the full variable domain reads GAGVSQSPRYKVTKRGQDVALRCDPISGHVSLYWYRQALGQGPEFLTYFNYEAQQDKSGLPNDRFSAERPEGSISTLTIQRTEQRDSAMYRCASSLDGSYEQYFGPGTRLTVT.

The rearrangement links TRBV12-3 or TRBV12-4 to TRBJ1-2; TRBD1 might be the D (6 bases). The CDR3 spans 12 residues. Trimming took 10 bases from V and 4 from J, leaving 13 bases between them. The CDR3 here is CATRTASYGYTF. CDR3 sequence (DNA): TGTGCCACTCGGACAGCGAGCTATGGCTACACCTTC.

As regards this clonotype: Its ends do not fully match the called genes, so a read error is possible. This chain joins TRBV19 and TRBJ1-2; 7 nucleotides agree with TRBD1. CDR1 LNHDA and CDR2 SQIVND come from the germline V gene (reference sequence). The CDR3 sequence is 12 residues long. CDR3 protein: CATSTGLTLTHF. CDR3 nucleotides: TGTGCCACCTCGACAGGGTTGACCCTTACTCACTTC.

The genes are TRBV10-3 and TRBJ1-5; no definite D call. V gave up 0 bases and J gave up 0 bases, with 6 bases separating them. Germline CDR1 reads ENHRY; CDR2 reads SYGVKD. This CDR3 is built from 15 residues. The CDR3 nucleotides read TGTGCCATCAGTGAGTCGACGGATAGCAATCAGCCCCAGCATTTT. This codes for CAISESTDSNQPQHF.

Many counts were recorded for this clonotype. This rearrangement joins TRBV7-9 to TRBJ2-7; the D call may be TRBD1 or TRBD2 (6 bases each). From germline, CDR1 is SEHNR and CDR2 FQNEAQ (reference sequence). The CDR3 runs 16 residues. The V end was cut by 0 bases, the J end by 3 bases, with 15 bases between. This CDR3 is CASSLASGARGYEQYF. CDR3 DNA sequence: TGTGCCAGCAGCTTAGCGTCGGGGGCTCGGGGCTACGAGCAGTACTTC.

CDR3 protein: CASSSFGPATEAFF. In DNA form, the CDR3 reads TGTGCCAGCAGTTCGTTCGGTCCCGCCACTGAAGCTTTCTTT. The chain uses TRBV7-9 and TRBJ1-1; D remains unclear. The CDR3 is made up of 14 amino acids. V lost 6 bases to trimming and J lost 4 bases, with 15 bases between them. CDR1 SEHNR and CDR2 FQNEAQ come from the germline V gene (reference sequence). Using reference TRBV7-9 and TRBJ1-1 for the parts outside the CDR3, the full variable domain is DTGVSQNPRHKITKRGQNVTFRCDPISEHNRLYWYRQTLGQGPEFLTYFQNEAQLEKSRLLSDRFSAERPKGSFSTLEIQRTEQGDSAMYLCASSSFGPATEAFFGQGTRLTVV.

This clonotype has just a few counts. The rearrangement uses TRBV24-1 and TRBJ2-3; D possibly corresponds to TRBD2 (7 bases). Trimming shortened V by 4 bases and J by 2 bases, and 21 bases separated the two germline ends. The CDR3 totals 18 residues. Germline values: CDR1 KGHDR, CDR2 SFDVKD. This CDR3 is CATSEAGATSFPTDTQYF. CDR3 DNA: TGTGCCACCAGTGAGGCGGGGGCCACGTCATTCCCCACAGATACGCAGTATTTT.

Ten or more counts support this clonotype. Here the CDR3 reads CASSLAGGRTEAFF. The CDR3 DNA follows: TGTGCCAGCAGCTTAGCGGGGGGCAGGACTGAAGCTTTCTTT. The rearrangement joins TRBV7-6 to TRBJ1-1; TRBD1 is a possible D gene (6 bases). Germline V CDR1 and CDR2: SGHVS, FNYEAQ. The CDR3 runs 14 residues. The V and J ends lost 0 bases and 5 bases respectively, with 10 bases between them.

V is TRBV12-3 or TRBV12-4 and J is TRBJ2-1; TRBD1 matches at 7 bases. CDR3 size: 15 residues. V was pared by 3 bases and J by 5 bases, with 7 bases of the junction left unmatched. Written as DNA, the CDR3 is TGTGCCAGCAGTTTGGTCTACAGGGGTGACAATGAGCAGTTCTTC. This translates into CASSLVYRGDNEQFF.

This clonotype showed up just a few times. CDR3 sequence (DNA): TGTGCCACCAGTGATGCGACAGGGGCATACTTCAATGAGCAGTTCTTC. Protein sequence: CATSDATGAYFNEQFF. The chain carries TRBV24-1 and TRBJ2-1; 8 nucleotides match TRBD1. The length of the CDR3 is 16 residues. Germline trimming cut 3 bases from V and 6 bases from J; bases unmatched to any gene: 9. The V gene's germline CDR1 is KGHDR and CDR2 SFDVKD.

V gene TRBV6-2 or TRBV6-3 combines with J gene TRBJ2-2; the D is unclear. The CDR3 runs to 14 residues. Trimming shortened V by 7 bases and J by 6 bases, and 15 bases separated the two germline ends. CDR1 and CDR2 from the germline V gene are MNHEY and SVGEGT. The CDR3 loop is CASNHPSTPGELFF. CDR3 nucleotide sequence: TGTGCCAGCAACCACCCTTCAACTCCCGGGGAGCTGTTTTTT.

The table lists this clonotype with a count of one. This chain links TRBV27 with TRBJ2-4, with D possibly matching TRBD2 (5 bases). This CDR3 has 14 amino acids. Per the germline V gene, CDR1 is MNHEY and CDR2 is SMNVEV (reference sequence). V dropped 4 bases and J dropped 6 bases, with 13 bases sitting between them. DNA of the CDR3: TGTGCCAGCAGTTCCGGGAACCGAGGAAACATTCAGTACTTC. Its translation is CASSSGNRGNIQYF.

This clonotype came up a few times. The V gene is TRBV7-8, the J gene TRBJ2-2; D perhaps matches TRBD2 (5 bases). Germline loops: CDR1 SGHVS, CDR2 FQNEAQ. V dropped 2 bases and J dropped 1 base, with 8 bases sitting between them. This CDR3 has 15 amino acids. CDR3 in DNA: TGTGCCAGCAGCTTACCCGGGAAGAACACCGGGGAGCTGTTTTTT. Translating gives CASSLPGKNTGELFF.

The chain recombines TRBV5-1 with TRBJ2-2; 10 bases are a match to TRBD1. Trimming cost V 0 bases and J 3 bases; bases outside gene matches: 8. The CDR3 spans 18 residues. Germline CDR1 SGHRS, CDR2 YFSETQ. In DNA, the CDR3 is TGCGCCAGCAGCTTGGCCCGTCCCGGGACAGGGGACACCGGGGAGCTGTTTTTT. This encodes CASSLARPGTGDTGELFF.

This clonotype was seen more than once but under ten times. The chain carries TRBV6-5 and TRBJ2-1; D is perhaps TRBD1 (7 bases). With 0 bases removed from V and 4 bases from J, the gap between germline ends came to 10 bases. The length of the CDR3 is 15 residues. Germline V CDR1 and CDR2: MNHEY, SVGAGI. The CDR3 protein is CASSYSGGQYNEQFF. CDR3 bases: TGTGCCAGCAGTTACTCGGGGGGACAGTACAATGAGCAGTTCTTC.

There are many counts of this clonotype. V and J are TRBV7-9 and TRBJ2-1; 7 bases match TRBD1. Unmatched junction bases numbered 8, after V lost 3 bases and J lost 6 bases. Germline V gene data show CDR1 as SEHNR and CDR2 as FQNEAQ (reference sequence). There are 15 residues in the CDR3. For the CDR3, the DNA is TGTGCCAGCAGCTTGTTGGCAGGGGGTGGCAATGAGCAGTTCTTC. Translated, it gives CASSLLAGGGNEQFF.

V gene TRBV27 combines with J gene TRBJ2-7, with D maybe TRBD2 (6 bases). Germline CDR1 reads MNHEY; CDR2 reads SMNVEV (reference sequence). Trimming pared 3 bases from V and 3 bases from J, leaving 12 bases between. The CDR3 totals 14 residues. CDR3 sequence (DNA): TGTGCCAGCAGTTTGCGGGGTTTGGTCTACGAGCAGTACTTC. This sequence encodes CASSLRGLVYEQYF.

The chain couples TRBV19 to TRBJ2-7; tentatively, D is TRBD2 (6 bases). This CDR3 is built from 13 residues. Deletions cut 8 bases from V and 8 bases from J, with 19 bases between. Germline V gene lookup returns CDR1 LNHDA and CDR2 SQIVND (reference sequence). Written as DNA, the CDR3 is TGTGCCAGTTTTTATTTCGGAGGGCACAAGCAGTACTTC. Translating gives CASFYFGGHKQYF.

This clonotype showed up just a few times. The chain recombines TRBV12-3 or TRBV12-4 with TRBJ2-5; unclear D gene. The CDR3 is 13 residues long. V was cut by 8 bases and J by 7 bases, with 17 bases left in between. CDR3 nucleotide sequence: TGTGCCAGCTGGAACTCCCGCTACGGGACCCAGTACTTC. This sequence encodes CASWNSRYGTQYF.

This clonotype was seen a few times. The chain links TRBV7-9 to TRBJ1-4; 8 positions match TRBD1. The germline gives CDR1 SEHNR, CDR2 FQNEAQ (reference sequence). The CDR3 is made up of 14 amino acids. The V gene end was trimmed by 3 bases and the J gene end by 8 bases; junction bases not matched to a gene: 5. This CDR3 is CASSFDRGKEKLFF. The CDR3 nucleotides are TGTGCCAGCAGCTTCGACAGGGGCAAGGAAAAACTGTTTTTT.

V gene TRBV27 combines with J gene TRBJ1-2, with 10 positions matching TRBD1. The V segment lost 8 bases and the J segment 5 bases; nucleotides outside the gene matches: 5. CDR1 and CDR2 (germline): MNHEY, SMNVEV (reference sequence). The CDR3 consists of 13 residues. DNA for the CDR3: TGTGCCAGCGGCCCGGGACAGGGGTATGGCTACACCTTC. It encodes CASGPGQGYGYTF.